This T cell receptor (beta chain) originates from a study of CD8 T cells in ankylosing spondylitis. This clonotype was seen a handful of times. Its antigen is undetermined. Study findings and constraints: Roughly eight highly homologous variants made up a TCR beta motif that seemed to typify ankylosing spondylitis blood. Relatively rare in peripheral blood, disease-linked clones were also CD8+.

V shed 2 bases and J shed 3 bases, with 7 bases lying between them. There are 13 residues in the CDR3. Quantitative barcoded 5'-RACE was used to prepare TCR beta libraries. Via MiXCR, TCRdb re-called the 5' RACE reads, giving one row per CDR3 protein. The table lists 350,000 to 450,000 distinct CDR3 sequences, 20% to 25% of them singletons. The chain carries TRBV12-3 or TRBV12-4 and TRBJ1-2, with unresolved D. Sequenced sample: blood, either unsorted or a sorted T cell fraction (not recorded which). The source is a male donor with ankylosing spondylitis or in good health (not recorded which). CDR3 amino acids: CASSLFRHYGYTF. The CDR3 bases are TGTGCCAGCAGTTTATTCCGCCACTATGGCTACACCTTC.